This TCR beta chain was sequenced for a study of blood T cells in healthy people across ages. Whole-study findings and limits: Across samples, TCR beta diversity tracked strongly with naive T cell percentage. There was no known CMV status for donors, so expanded clonotype changes were possibly confounded.

A few counts support this clonotype. Its cognate antigen is unknown. A second roughly 7 to 11 cycle PCR used barcoded and J-beta primers. A template-switch adaptor with 12 random nucleotides tagged each cDNA molecule. Via MiXCR, TCRdb re-called the 5' RACE reads, giving one row per CDR3 protein. The data contain about 1.8 million distinct CDR3 sequences, around half of them seen just once; the ten biggest clones take up over 2%. Germline CDR1 is SGHTA and CDR2 is FQGNSA. The CDR3 is 15 residues long. Unmatched junction bases numbered 4, after V lost 4 bases and J lost 3 bases. All donors came from Russia, were Caucasian and healthy, and spanned ages about 6 to 90.

This chain joins TRBV7-2 and TRBJ2-1, with TRBD1 identical over 9 bases. Material: blood. The clonotype was recovered from a woman aged 40-49 years in good health. CDR3 bases: TGTGCCAGCAGCTCAGACAGGGGGGGCTACAATGAGCAGTTCTTC. As protein: CASSSDRGGYNEQFF.